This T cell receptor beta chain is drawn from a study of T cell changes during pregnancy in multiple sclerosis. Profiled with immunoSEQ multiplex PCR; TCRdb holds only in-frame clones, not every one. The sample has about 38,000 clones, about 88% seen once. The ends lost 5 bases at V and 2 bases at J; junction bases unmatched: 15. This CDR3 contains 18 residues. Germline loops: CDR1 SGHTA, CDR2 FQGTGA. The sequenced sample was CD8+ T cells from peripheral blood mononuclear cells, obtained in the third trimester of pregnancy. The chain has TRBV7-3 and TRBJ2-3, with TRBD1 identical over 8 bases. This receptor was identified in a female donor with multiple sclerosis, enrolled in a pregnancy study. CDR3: CASSLRPVGTGNTDTQYF. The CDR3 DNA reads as TGTGCCAGCAGCCTCAGACCGGTGGGGACAGGAAACACAGATACGCAGTATTTT.